Below, 28 T cell receptor beta chains from the same sample are listed, as sequenced in a study of blood T cell repertoires in COVID-19. Libraries were prepared by immunoSEQ multiplex PCR; TCRdb keeps only in-frame clonotypes and omits some of them. The data show about 150,000 clones, approximately 84% seen once. Sequenced material: peripheral blood. These receptor sequences come from a woman over 75 with COVID-19, enrolled during active disease.

The chain uses TRBV18 and TRBJ2-1; the D is unclear. This CDR3 contains 14 residues. The V end was cut by 0 bases, the J end by 6 bases, with 9 bases between. Germline assignment: CDR1 KGHSH and CDR2 LQKENI. DNA of the CDR3: TGTGCCAGCTCACCACCTAGCACCCCCAATGAGCAGTTCTTC. It yields the protein CASSPPSTPNEQFF.

The rearrangement links TRBV5-1 to TRBJ1-3; a possible D gene is TRBD1 (6 bases). This CDR3 contains 16 residues. Trimming removed 1 base at V and 1 base at J, with 12 bases between. Germline V gene sequence: CDR1 SGHRS, CDR2 YFSETQ. This chain's CDR3 is CASSLQGFPSGNTIYF. The CDR3 nucleotides read TGCGCCAGCAGCTTGCAGGGGTTTCCATCTGGAAACACCATATATTTT.

The chain has TRBV23-1 and TRBJ2-5; 9 nucleotides agree with TRBD1. TRBV23-1 carries the ORF label, with uncertain function. Trimming removed 3 bases from V and 2 bases from J; junction bases left unmatched: 19. CDR3 length equals 20 residues. This chain's CDR3 is CASSHFYADIMGQGQETQYF. DNA of the CDR3: TGCGCCAGCAGTCATTTTTACGCCGATATAATGGGACAGGGTCAAGAGACCCAGTACTTC.

This chain uses TRBV10-2 with TRBJ2-3; 12 nucleotides align to TRBD2. Germline CDR1 WSHSY, CDR2 SAAADI. The CDR3 has 15 amino acids. J lost 6 bases, V lost 9 bases, and 10 bases had no gene match. CDR3 protein: CASKEPGLAGDTQYF. The CDR3 DNA follows: TGCGCCAGTAAAGAACCGGGACTAGCGGGCGATACGCAGTATTTT.

V is TRBV7-3 and J is TRBJ1-6; 7 bases agree with TRBD1. The CDR3 is 19 residues long. J gave up 0 bases and V 5 bases, and 13 bases lay outside the gene matches. Germline-derived CDR1 and CDR2 are SGHTA and FQGTGA. Here the CDR3 reads CASSNPTGTSNSYNSPLHF. The DNA of the CDR3 is TGTGCCAGCAGCAATCCGACAGGGACATCCAACTCCTATAATTCACCCCTCCACTTT.

V gene TRBV21-1 combines with J gene TRBJ1-3. TRBV21-1 is designated a pseudogene. The CDR3 spans 16 residues. In nucleotides, the CDR3 is TGTGCCAGCAGCTGGCGGGGCCGACACTCTGGAAACACCATATATTTT. The encoded protein is CASSWRGRHSGNTIYF.

The rearrangement links TRBV5-1 to TRBJ2-5, with 7 positions matching TRBD1. V shed 2 bases and J 2 bases; nucleotides not matched to a gene: 3. Germline assignment: CDR1 SGHRS and CDR2 YFSETQ. This CDR3 is built from 14 residues. The CDR3 region is CASSFGTVQETQYF. The CDR3 bases are TGCGCCAGCAGCTTCGGGACAGTACAAGAGACCCAGTACTTC.

This clone was seen a few times. The rearrangement links TRBV2 to TRBJ2-1, with 11 nucleotides matching TRBD1. CDR1 and CDR2 (germline): SNHLY, FYNNEI. This CDR3 has 14 amino acids. Losses at the gene ends were 8 bases for V and 6 bases for J; bases not matched to a gene: 6. CDR3 nucleotides: TGTGCCAGCTCGGGACAGGGGGTTTTCAATGAGCAGTTCTTC. It yields the protein CASSGQGVFNEQFF.

This chain links TRBV5-1 with TRBJ2-7; a weak D match, TRBD2 (5 bases). Trimming stripped 4 bases from V and 0 bases from J, with 11 bases between. The CDR3 runs 14 residues. Germline V gene sequence: CDR1 SGHRS, CDR2 YFSETQ. The CDR3 protein is CASSDGVLSYEQYF. CDR3 nucleotide sequence: TGCGCCAGCAGCGACGGGGTTCTCTCCTACGAGCAGTACTTC.

This sequence joins TRBV19 and TRBJ2-3; TRBD2 matches 7 bases. V dropped 6 bases and J dropped 2; count of bases not matched to a gene: 2. CDR1 is LNHDA, CDR2 SQIVND, per germline (reference sequence). This CDR3 spans 13 amino acids. The CDR3 loop is CASSLAATDTQYF. CDR3 DNA sequence: TGTGCCAGTAGCCTAGCGGCCACAGATACGCAGTATTTT.

The gene calls are TRBV5-5 and TRBJ2-3, with 10 nucleotides matching TRBD2. Germline V gene sequence: CDR1 SGHKS, CDR2 YYEKEE (reference sequence). Germline trimming cut 4 bases from V and 6 bases from J; bases unmatched to any gene: 14. This CDR3 is built from 17 residues. CDR3: CASSLLGVAGGGDTQYF. In DNA form, the CDR3 reads TGTGCCAGCAGCCTCCTAGGGGTAGCGGGGGGCGGGGATACGCAGTATTTT.

The CDR3 DNA sequence: TGCAGTGCTAGTGGGTTCGCAGGGGGTAATGAAAAACTGTTTTTT. Protein product: CSASGFAGGNEKLFF. The chain joins TRBV20-1 to TRBJ1-4; 7 bases map to TRBD1. CDR1 and CDR2 (germline): DFQATT, SNEGSKA (reference sequence). V shed 3 bases and J 4 bases; nucleotides not matched to a gene: 8. The CDR3 contains 15 residues.

V usage is TRBV19 and J usage is TRBJ1-1, with 8 positions matching TRBD1. Germline lookup yields CDR1 LNHDA and CDR2 SQIVND (reference sequence). This CDR3 has 16 amino acids. After removal of 7 bases from V and 1 base from J, the junction contained 11 bases not matched to a gene. CDR3 DNA sequence: TGTGCCAGTACCCGGACAGGGTCGATGTGGAACACTGAAGCTTTCTTT. Translated, it gives CASTRTGSMWNTEAFF.

The chain couples TRBV19 to TRBJ2-1; TRBD2 aligns across 11 bases. The V and J ends lost 5 bases and 6 bases, in that order; junction bases with no gene match: 6. The CDR3 covers 15 residues. The germline V gene has CDR1 LNHDA and CDR2 SQIVND (reference sequence). The CDR3 sequence: CASSPGLAVVNEQFF. The CDR3 bases are TGTGCCAGTAGTCCGGGACTAGCGGTTGTCAATGAGCAGTTCTTC.

The count of this clone is one. In DNA form, the CDR3 reads TGTGCCAGCAGTGGAAGGACAGGGGGAAGAGCTTTCTTT. As protein: CASSGRTGGRAFF. The chain combines TRBV28 with TRBJ1-1, with 10 bases lining up with TRBD1. V was clipped by 5 bases and J by 10 bases; unmatched bases: 7. Germline CDR1 and CDR2: MDHEN and SYDVKM. The CDR3 sequence is 13 residues long.

This clone was detected only a few times. This chain connects TRBV5-1 to TRBJ2-7, with D uncertain. Trimming cost V 0 bases and J 2 bases, with 6 bases left between them. The CDR3 covers 13 residues. Germline CDR1 reads SGHRS; CDR2 reads YFSETQ. For the CDR3, the DNA is TGCGCCAGCAGCTTGGCCGCTACCTACGAGCAGTACTTC. Translated: CASSLAATYEQYF.

This clone showed up just once. The rearrangement joins TRBV5-4 to TRBJ1-4; 8 bases line up with TRBD1. This CDR3 has 17 amino acids. Trimming took 2 bases from V and 0 from J; bases not matched to a gene: 6. Germline loops: CDR1 SGHNT, CDR2 YYREEE (reference sequence). The CDR3 coding sequence is TGTGCCAGCAGCTTCGGGGACAGGTCACCAACTAATGAAAAACTGTTTTTT. Translating gives CASSFGDRSPTNEKLFF.

V and J are TRBV7-9 and TRBJ2-3; a possible D gene is TRBD1 (6 bases). The length of the CDR3 is 16 residues. Trimming pared 4 bases from V and 5 bases from J, leaving 19 bases between. In germline, CDR1 is SEHNR, CDR2 FQNEAQ (reference sequence). The CDR3 DNA is TGTGCCAGCAGCTCATTAACAGGGCTCGCGGGAGATACGCAGTATTTT. Amino acid sequence: CASSSLTGLAGDTQYF.

The gene calls are TRBV3-1 (or the pseudogene TRBV3-2) and TRBJ2-7; 8 bases map to TRBD1. This CDR3 is built from 16 residues. Germline lookup yields CDR1 LGHDT and CDR2 YNNKEL (reference sequence). J lost 1 base, V lost 2 bases, and 7 bases had no gene match. CDR3 sequence: CASSQRGRTGSYEQYF. In DNA form, the CDR3 reads TGTGCCAGCAGCCAAAGGGGGAGGACAGGGTCCTACGAGCAGTACTTC.

The chain uses TRBV5-6 and TRBJ2-4; 10 bases line up with TRBD2. V lost 4 bases, J lost 3 bases, and 4 bases stayed unmatched. CDR1 and CDR2 (germline): SGHDT, YYEEEE. The CDR3 has 15 residues. The CDR3 spells CASSDLAGDKNIQYF. CDR3 coding DNA: TGTGCCAGCAGCGATCTAGCGGGGGACAAAAACATTCAGTACTTC.

The chain joins TRBV7-3 to TRBJ2-1; maybe TRBD1 (5 bases). Germline V gene lookup returns CDR1 SGHTA and CDR2 FQGTGA. The CDR3 consists of 15 residues. Between the trimmed V and J ends, which lost 6 bases and 6 bases, there was a span of 18 bases. The CDR3 sequence: CASSPGISTANEQFF. The CDR3, as DNA: TGTGCCAGCAGTCCAGGGATAAGTACGGCCAATGAGCAGTTCTTC.

The chain is built from TRBV27 and TRBJ1-2; D might be TRBD1 (5 bases). Trimming removed 2 bases from V and 5 bases from J, with 15 bases in between. Germline V gives CDR1 MNHEY, CDR2 SMNVEV (reference sequence). The CDR3 is 15 amino acids. The CDR3: CASSLAPRAGYGYTF. The CDR3 DNA sequence: TGTGCCAGCAGTTTAGCCCCCAGGGCTGGTTATGGCTACACCTTC.

V usage is TRBV19 and J usage is TRBJ2-3; a weak D match, TRBD1 (6 bases). Germline V gene data show CDR1 as LNHDA and CDR2 as SQIVND (reference sequence). Trimming removed 5 bases from V and 1 base from J, with 13 bases in between. This CDR3 has 15 residues. In nucleotides, the CDR3 is TGTGCCAGTAGTGGCAGGGGCCGGGGCACAGATACGCAGTATTTT. Protein: CASSGRGRGTDTQYF.

The genes are TRBV19 and TRBJ1-1, with TRBD1 matching over 7 bases. The CDR3 consists of 14 residues. With 5 bases clipped from V and 0 bases from J, the junction kept 3 bases outside the gene matches. Looked up from germline, CDR1 is LNHDA and CDR2 is SQIVND (reference sequence). CDR3: CASSLGQVNTEAFF. The CDR3 nucleotides are TGTGCCAGTAGTCTTGGACAGGTGAACACTGAAGCTTTCTTT.

The chain has TRBV27 and TRBJ2-7; 8 bases map to TRBD2. This CDR3 comprises 17 residues. With V trimmed by 3 bases and J by 0 bases, 10 bases remained unmatched. Per the germline V gene, CDR1 is MNHEY and CDR2 is SMNVEV (reference sequence). The CDR3 here is CASSFRRSGSFSYEQYF. For the CDR3, the DNA is TGTGCCAGCAGTTTTCGACGGAGCGGGAGTTTCTCCTACGAGCAGTACTTC.

This clone has only a few counts. The chain uses TRBV27 and TRBJ2-3; D might be TRBD1 (6 bases). Germline V gene sequence: CDR1 MNHEY, CDR2 SMNVEV (reference sequence). V shed 3 bases and J shed 2 bases, with 18 bases lying between them. The CDR3 runs 17 residues. This chain's CDR3 is CASSFFLTGGFTDTQYF. CDR3 DNA sequence: TGTGCCAGCAGTTTCTTTCTGACAGGTGGATTCACAGATACGCAGTATTTT.

The genes are TRBV9 and TRBJ2-1, with 7 bases fitting TRBD2. This CDR3 spans 15 amino acids. Germline CDR1 SGDLS, CDR2 YYNGEE. The junction had 4 bases not matched to a gene; V was cut back by 4 bases and J by 0 bases. The CDR3 loop reads CASSLSGVSYNEQFF. CDR3 nucleotide sequence: TGTGCCAGCAGCTTAAGCGGGGTCTCCTACAATGAGCAGTTCTTC.

The chain carries TRBV15 and TRBJ1-2; a possible D gene is TRBD1 (5 bases). Trimming left V 6 bases short and J 4 bases short, with 12 bases between. Germline V gene data show CDR1 as LNHNV and CDR2 as YYDKDF (reference sequence). This CDR3 comprises 13 residues. The CDR3 DNA is TGTGCCACCAGGGGGGGAGAAATCTATGGCTACACCTTC. This encodes CATRGGEIYGYTF.